This T cell receptor beta chain was sequenced for a study of T cell changes during pregnancy in multiple sclerosis. Germline loops: CDR1 LNHDA, CDR2 SQIVND (reference sequence). Trimming took 5 bases from V and 2 from J; bases not matched to a gene: 6. CDR3 length equals 15 residues. The assay was immunoSEQ multiplex PCR, and TCRdb's table has in-frame clones only and misses some. The table shows 55,000 or so clones, with 80% to 90% occurring only once. The chain is built from TRBV19 and TRBJ2-7; 10 positions agree with TRBD2. The specimen comprised CD4+ T cells from peripheral blood mononuclear cells, sampled in the first trimester of pregnancy. The clonotype originates from a female donor with multiple sclerosis, enrolled in a pregnancy study. The CDR3 nucleotides are TGTGCCAGTAGTCCAACTAGCGGGACGACCTACGAGCAGTACTTC. Amino acids: CASSPTSGTTYEQYF. Full variable domain (rest looked up from reference TRBV19 and TRBJ2-7): DGGITQSPKYLFRKEGQNVTLSCEQNLNHDAMYWYRQDPGQGLRLIYYSQIVNDFQKGDIAEGYSVSREKKESFPLTVTSAQKNPTAFYLCASSPTSGTTYEQYFGPGTRLTVT.